A single T cell receptor beta chain is shown here with its context. The data belong to a study of blood T cells in healthy people across ages. Background on the study: In model experiments, template switching was able to capture about one barcoded beta molecule for every two T cells that were present.

The V gene lost 5 bases and the J gene lost 5 bases, with 22 bases spanning the gap. Germline-derived CDR1 and CDR2 are SGHRS and YFSETQ. The CDR3 extends over 16 amino acids. Alongside a J-beta primer mix, a sample-barcoded 5' primer served in a second PCR lasting about 7 to 12 cycles. TCRdb re-called the 5' RACE reads through MiXCR, storing one row per CDR3 protein. The sample carries 650,000 to 800,000 distinct CDR3 sequences, 40% to 50% recorded once. Isolation per sample recovered at least 7 million PBMCs. The sample consisted of blood. The TCR comes from a man between 60 and 75 years old in good health. The rearrangement links TRBV5-1 to TRBJ1-2; tentatively, D is TRBD1 (6 bases). The CDR3 region has the DNA TGCGCCAGCAGTACCCGGCCAGGGGCGGATGGTTATGGCTACACCTTC. This sequence encodes CASSTRPGADGYGYTF. The full variable domain, rest sourced from reference TRBV5-1 and TRBJ1-2, is KAGVTQTPRYLIKTRGQQVTLSCSPISGHRSVSWYQQTPGQGLQFLFEYFSETQRNKGNFPGRFSGRQFSNSRSEMNVSTLELGDSALYLCASSTRPGADGYGYTFGSGTRLTVV.